One and the same sample provided the 16 T cell receptor beta chains below, sequenced in a study of metastatic and nonmetastatic thyroid tumors. TCRdb redid the clone calls on the PCR reads using MiXCR. Among roughly 34,000 clones, around 33% were seen once, and the ten largest hold about 16%. There were no patients who had received any treatment before thyroid surgery. Sequencing was performed on tumor tissue. The receptors shown here come from a female donor with papillary thyroid cancer or a benign thyroid nodule (not recorded which). Some clones in this sample may be carry-over from other donors' samples.

The sample holds a few counts of this clone. The chain recombines TRBV2 with TRBJ2-7; no clear D. Trimming removed 4 bases from V and 2 bases from J, with 6 bases in between. The CDR3 contains 12 residues. Germline CDR1 and CDR2: SNHLY and FYNNEI. The CDR3 here is CASSGETYEQYF. The CDR3 DNA reads as TGTGCCAGCAGTGGGGAAACCTACGAGCAGTACTTC. Looking up the rest from reference TRBV2 and TRBJ2-7 gives the full variable domain: EPEVTQTPSHQVTQMGQEVILRCVPISNHLYFYWYRQILGQKVEFLVSFYNNEISEKSEIFDDQFSVERPDGSNFTLKIRSTKLEDSAMYFCASSGETYEQYFGPGTRLTVT.

This clone was observed a handful of times. V usage is TRBV28 and J usage is TRBJ2-7; no firm D call. The germline V and J ends were trimmed by 6 bases and 4 bases, with 16 bases remaining between them. The CDR3 runs to 14 residues. Germline V lookup: CDR1 MDHEN, CDR2 SYDVKM. CDR3: CASSPPFHSYEQYF. The DNA of the CDR3 is TGTGCCAGCAGCCCCCCTTTTCATAGTTACGAGCAGTACTTC. Full variable domain (missing parts from reference TRBV28 and TRBJ2-7): DVKVTQSSRYLVKRTGEKVFLECVQDMDHENMFWYRQDPGLGLRLIYFSYDVKMKEKGDIPEGYSVSREKKERFSLILESASTNQTSMYLCASSPPFHSYEQYFGPGTRLTVT.

This clone has at least ten counts. The chain is built from TRBV19 and TRBJ1-2; 7 bases map to TRBD1. The CDR3 is made up of 15 amino acids. Looked up from germline, CDR1 is LNHDA and CDR2 is SQIVND (reference sequence). The V segment lost 3 bases and the J segment 3 bases; nucleotides outside the gene matches: 7. In nucleotides, the CDR3 is TGTGCCAGTAGTATCCCTGAAGACAGGGACTATGGCTACACCTTC. As protein: CASSIPEDRDYGYTF.

This clone came up a few times. The chain uses TRBV6-1 and TRBJ2-1, with D uncertain. Trimming took off 11 bases at V and 5 bases at J, with 19 bases between the two ends. CDR1 MNHNS and CDR2 SASEGT come from the germline V gene. This CDR3 comprises 14 residues. CDR3 in amino acids: CAAQEVARDNEQFF. In DNA, the CDR3 is TGTGCCGCCCAAGAGGTAGCCAGAGACAATGAGCAGTTCTTC.

Here the CDR3 reads CASSTKGASGRFSYEQYF. DNA of the CDR3: TGTGCCAGCAGCACCAAAGGGGCTAGCGGGAGGTTCTCCTACGAGCAGTACTTC. J is TRBJ2-7 and V is TRBV11-2; 11 positions match TRBD2. This CDR3 region has 18 residues. Germline V gene sequence: CDR1 SGHAT, CDR2 FQNNGV. Trimming at V came to 5 bases and at J to 0 bases, leaving 12 bases not matched to a gene.

This chain connects TRBV20-1 to TRBJ1-2; 10 bases agree with TRBD1. The CDR3 is 18 amino acids. The V and J ends lost 0 bases and 0 bases, in that order; junction bases with no gene match: 10. The germline CDR1 and CDR2 sequences are DFQATT and SNEGSKA (reference sequence). DNA of the CDR3: TGCAGTGCTAGAGATCCTAAAGACAGGGGGCCTACTAACTATGGCTACACCTTC. Its translation is CSARDPKDRGPTNYGYTF.

This clone is a singleton in its sample. The rearrangement joins TRBV20-1 to TRBJ2-3; TRBD1 is a possible D gene (5 bases). Germline V CDR1 and CDR2: DFQATT, SNEGSKA (reference sequence). There are 16 residues in the CDR3. Trimming removed 1 base at V and 6 bases at J, with 20 bases between. DNA of the CDR3: TGCAGTGCTAGAGCGCATGGTTCAGGGCTTACGGATACGCAGTATTTT. It encodes CSARAHGSGLTDTQYF.

There are a few counts of this clone. The chain is built from TRBV6-1 and TRBJ1-5, with no clear D. The V gene lost 6 bases and the J gene lost 0 bases, with 15 bases spanning the gap. The germline CDR1 and CDR2 sequences are MNHNS and SASEGT. The CDR3 is made up of 16 amino acids. The CDR3 DNA follows: TGTGCCAGCAGCGAGCGGGCCCACTTTAGCAATCAGCCCCAGCATTTT. Translation: CASSERAHFSNQPQHF.

The V and J genes are TRBV20-1 and TRBJ2-3; 8 bases line up with TRBD2. J was trimmed by 2 bases and V by 3 bases; bases with no gene match: 10. Germline V gives CDR1 DFQATT, CDR2 SNEGSKA (reference sequence). The CDR3 covers 16 residues. CDR3 DNA sequence: TGCAGTGCTAGTCGCCCGCCGGGAGGGATCACAGATACGCAGTATTTT. It codes for CSASRPPGGITDTQYF.

The V call is TRBV6-1, the J call TRBJ2-7; 9 bases are a match to TRBD1. V was pared by 1 base and J by 4 bases, with 8 bases of the junction left unmatched. The CDR3 covers 16 residues. Germline V gives CDR1 MNHNS, CDR2 SASEGT. The CDR3 spells CASSEGVGTGRYEQYF. DNA for the CDR3: TGTGCCAGCAGTGAAGGAGTGGGGACAGGGCGGTACGAGCAGTACTTC.

CDR3 sequence: CASSDGTGNSPLHF. CDR3 DNA: TGTGCCAGCAGTGACGGGACAGGGAATTCACCCCTCCACTTT. This chain uses TRBV6-4 with TRBJ1-6; 9 bases align to TRBD1. The CDR3 runs 14 residues. CDR1 and CDR2 from the germline V gene are MRHNA and SNTAGT. Trimming took 2 bases from V and 7 from J; bases not matched to a gene: 0.

This clone was seen only a few times. This chain links TRBV6-6 with TRBJ2-1; D is perhaps TRBD1 or TRBD2 (5 bases each). This CDR3 is built from 14 residues. The ends were cut back, 3 bases at V and 5 bases at J, with 11 bases in the middle. Germline CDR1 MNHNY, CDR2 SVGAGI (reference sequence). CDR3 loop: CASSYKGTHNEQFF. The CDR3 DNA reads TGTGCCAGCAGTTATAAGGGGACCCACAATGAGCAGTTCTTC.

This clone appeared once. V usage is TRBV5-1 and J usage is TRBJ2-7; a possible D gene is TRBD1 (5 bases). V lost 4 bases, J lost 0 bases, and 14 bases lay in between. The CDR3 has 15 residues. Germline values: CDR1 SGHRS, CDR2 YFSETQ. The CDR3 nucleotides are TGCGCCAGCAGCACTGAAGGGGATCCCTCCTACGAGCAGTACTTC. It codes for CASSTEGDPSYEQYF.

The chain is built from TRBV5-1 and TRBJ1-2, with D tentatively TRBD1 (5 bases). CDR1 SGHRS and CDR2 YFSETQ come from the germline V gene. V lost 2 bases and J 2 bases, leaving 10 bases between the germline ends. The CDR3 is 14 amino acids. CDR3 protein: CASSFSQGNYGYTF. DNA for the CDR3: TGCGCCAGCAGCTTTAGCCAGGGAAACTATGGCTACACCTTC.

V is TRBV6-2 or TRBV6-3 and J is TRBJ2-7, with a weak D call TRBD1 (5 bases). The germline V gene encodes CDR1 MNHEY and CDR2 SVGEGT. Trimming cost V 2 bases and J 2 bases, with 7 bases left between them. The CDR3 extends over 13 amino acids. The CDR3 reads CASSYPGTYEQYF. The CDR3 DNA is TGTGCCAGCAGTTACCCAGGGACCTACGAGCAGTACTTC.

The chain couples TRBV6-2 or TRBV6-3 to TRBJ1-1; D is undetermined. V was cut by 4 bases and J by 6 bases, with 9 bases left in between. CDR1 is MNHEY, CDR2 SVGEGT, per germline. The length of the CDR3 is 12 residues. The CDR3, as DNA: TGTGCCAGCAGTTGGTCCGGGGCTGAAGCTTTCTTT. Protein product: CASSWSGAEAFF.